A selection of T cell receptor beta chains follows, all from one sample in a study of blood T cell repertoires in COVID-19. This table comes from immunoSEQ multiplex PCR, and its TCRdb copy is limited to in-frame clones, with some not included. The data contain around 400,000 clones, about 88% of them singletons. The sample taken for sequencing was PBMCs or T cells enriched from blood (not recorded which). The receptors were sampled from a woman younger than 35 who had been exposed to COVID-19. CDR3s include the opening cysteine and the closing phenylalanine or tryptophan. Each record gives: clone size, D gene, J gene, V gene, CDR3 DNA, CDR3 protein. D genes are given only for firm matches. A row's size may be missing; if present it is once, few, many or a size class.

>.|TRBD1|TRBJ2-3|TRBV11-3
TGTGCCAGCAGCTCCTCTAAGACAGGGGTGGCAGATACGCAGTATTTT
CASSSSKTGVADTQYF
>.|.|TRBJ1-4|TRBV11-2
TGTGCCAGCAGCTTGGGCGGGGGTCGGACTTGGTTT
CASSLGGGRTWF
>.|.|TRBJ1-1|TRBV6-5
TGTGCCAGCAGTACCGGGAGTCCTGAAGCTTTCTTT
CASSTGSPEAFF
>.|.|TRBJ2-7|TRBV4-1
TGCGCCAGCAGCCAACCAGGACAGAGGACGTTAGGGCAGTACTTC
CASSQPGQRTLGQYF
>.|TRBD1|TRBJ2-7|TRBV28
TGTGCCAGCAGTCCGACAGGGGTCCCCTACGAGCAGTACTTC
CASSPTGVPYEQYF
>once|TRBD1|TRBJ1-6|TRBV25-1
TGTGCCAGCCGGGCCTCACAGGGGAATTCACCCCTCCACTTT
CASRASQGNSPLHF
>.|TRBD1|TRBJ2-7|TRBV27
TGTGCCAGCAGACGACAGGGGAGCTCCTACGAGCAGTACTTC
CASRRQGSSYEQYF
>.|TRBD2|TRBJ2-3|TRBV28
TGTGCCAGTCTTTCGGGGGGGACAGATACGCAGTATTTT
CASLSGGTDTQYF
>.|.|TRBJ2-2|TRBV3-1/TRBV3-2
TGTGCCAGCAGCCAACGACTAGGAGACACCGGGGAGCTGTTTTTT
CASSQRLGDTGELFF
>.|TRBD1|TRBJ1-1|TRBV6-5
TGTGCCAGCACCCGGGACAGGGGAGGGACTGAAGCTTTCTTT
CASTRDRGGTEAFF
>.|TRBD1|TRBJ1-6|TRBV15
TGTGCCACCAGCAGAGCCACCTGGGACAGACGATCCTATAATTCACCCCTCCACTTT
CATSRATWDRRSYNSPLHF
>once|.|TRBJ1-2|TRBV27
TGTGCCAGCAGTCTCGGGGTACAGCATGACTACACCTTC
CASSLGVQHDYTF
>once|.|TRBJ2-7|TRBV27
TGTGCCAGAAGCGACGGGAGCAGGCATCGGTACGAGCAGTACTTC
CARSDGSRHRYEQYF
>.|TRBD2|TRBJ2-3|TRBV5-4
TGTGCCAGCAGCTTCGGACTAGCGAAAGATACGCAGTATTTT
CASSFGLAKDTQYF
>once|.|TRBJ1-2|TRBV3-1/TRBV3-2
TGTGCCAGCAGCCCGGTGGCAGGGGCCCATGGCTACACCTTC
CASSPVAGAHGYTF
>.|.|TRBJ1-2|TRBV28
TGTGCCAGCAGTTTGGGCGGAGGATATGGCTACACCTTC
CASSLGGGYGYTF
>once|.|TRBJ2-7|TRBV7-6
TGTGCCAGCAGCTCCGAGGACTACGAGCAGTACTTC
CASSSEDYEQYF
>.|.|TRBJ1-5|TRBV25-1
TGTGCCAGCAGTTCCAGGGAATACAATCAGCCCCAGCATTTT
CASSSREYNQPQHF
>.|TRBD1|TRBJ2-1|TRBV24-1
TGTGCCACCAGTGCGCGGACAGGGGGCGCCTACAATGAGCAGTTCTTC
CATSARTGGAYNEQFF
>.|TRBD1|TRBJ2-7|TRBV5-6
TGTGCCAGCAGCTGGAAAATAAGGACAGGGGGTTCCTACGAGCAGTACTTC
CASSWKIRTGGSYEQYF
>.|.|TRBJ1-4|TRBV29-1
TGCAGCGTGTTCGCCAGGGGAGGGGGTGAAAAACTGTTTTTT
CSVFARGGGEKLFF
>.|.|TRBJ2-7|TRBV21-1
TGTGCCAGCAGCAAAAGTGGGGGGTTCCTAGCGGGTATCACCTACGAGCAGTACTTC
CASSKSGGFLAGITYEQYF
>.|TRBD1|TRBJ2-7|TRBV11-2
TGTGCCAGCAGCCATCCGTCAGGACAGGGCTACTACGAGCAGTACTTC
CASSHPSGQGYYEQYF
>.|TRBD1|TRBJ1-5|TRBV10-3
TGTGCCATCAGTGGGACAGGAAGCAATCAGCCCCAGCATTTT
CAISGTGSNQPQHF
>.|TRBD1|TRBJ2-5|TRBV7-2
TGTGCCAGCAGCTCGGACAGGGGGCAGGGGGAGACCCAGTACTTC
CASSSDRGQGETQYF
>once|.|TRBJ2-1|TRBV5-1
TGCGCCAGCAGCTTAACCCTAGCGAGAAATGAGCAGTTCTTC
CASSLTLARNEQFF
>.|.|TRBJ2-3|TRBV3-1/TRBV3-2
TGTGCCAGCAGCCTTCAGCGGGTCAGCACAGATACGCAGTATTTT
CASSLQRVSTDTQYF
>.|TRBD2|TRBJ2-7|TRBV6-1
TGTGCCAGCAGTGAAGGGTTAGCGGGAGATGTGGCCTACGAGCAGTACTTC
CASSEGLAGDVAYEQYF
>.|TRBD1|TRBJ1-1|TRBV3-1/TRBV3-2
TGTGCCAGCAGCCATGGACAGGGGGGTTTGGGAGCTTTCTTT
CASSHGQGGLGAFF
>.|TRBD2|TRBJ2-7|TRBV19
TGTGCCAGTAGGAGCCTAGCGGGGGGCCCCTACGAGCAGTACTTC
CASRSLAGGPYEQYF
>.|.|TRBJ2-7|TRBV9
TGTGCCAGCAGCGCCACCCTGGGCCCGGGGGACGAGCAGTACTTC
CASSATLGPGDEQYF
>.|TRBD2|TRBJ2-1|TRBV19
TGTGCCAGTAGTATACCGGGACTAGCGAAGGACAATGAGCAGTTCTTC
CASSIPGLAKDNEQFF
>once|.|TRBJ1-5|TRBV4-1
TGCGCCAGCAGCCAAGAGGGAGGCCAGGGTGGGTTTCAGCCCCAGCATTTT
CASSQEGGQGGFQPQHF
>.|TRBD1|TRBJ1-5|TRBV27
TGTGCCAGCAGTCCCGAGGGGGCACGGCAGCCCCAGCATTTT
CASSPEGARQPQHF
>.|TRBD1|TRBJ2-1|TRBV28
TGTGCCAGCACCCCCGGGGACAGGGGCAACAATGAGCAGTTCTTC
CASTPGDRGNNEQFF
>.|.|TRBJ1-2|TRBV6-5
TGTGCCAGCAGCGGGATTAACTATGGCTACACCTTC
CASSGINYGYTF
>.|TRBD2|TRBJ2-3|TRBV5-4
TGTGCCAGCAGCCCTTCACCGGGACTAGCAGATACGCAGTATTTT
CASSPSPGLADTQYF
>.|TRBD2|TRBJ2-2|TRBV28
TGTGCCAGCAGGCTTGGCCGGGGACTAAACACCGGGGAGCTGTTTTTT
CASRLGRGLNTGELFF
>.|TRBD1|TRBJ2-7|TRBV5-1
TGCGCCAGCAACGGACAGGGGGCCTACGAGCAGTACTTC
CASNGQGAYEQYF
>.|.|TRBJ2-1|TRBV3-1/TRBV3-2
TGTGCCAGCAGCCCCGCGGGTATGAGCAATGAGCAGTTCTTC
CASSPAGMSNEQFF
>.|.|TRBJ2-1|TRBV12-3/TRBV12-4
TGTGCCAGTTCCGAACACTCCTACAATGAGCAGTTCTTC
CASSEHSYNEQFF
>.|TRBD2|TRBJ2-7|TRBV10-3
TGTGCCATCAGTGAGTCGGCTAGCGGGAGGAACGAGCAGTACTTC
CAISESASGRNEQYF
>once|.|TRBJ2-7|TRBV3-1/TRBV3-2
TGTGCCAGCAGCCAAGAGGCGGGTCCTCTCTACGAGCAGTACTTC
CASSQEAGPLYEQYF
>.|.|TRBJ1-1|TRBV27
TGTGCCAGCAGTTTATCGAGGGCAGCGCATGAAGCTTTCTTT
CASSLSRAAHEAFF
>.|TRBD2|TRBJ2-2|TRBV7-7
TGTGCTAGCAGCGCCGGGGTAGCGGGGGTCGACACCGGGGAGCTGTTTTTT
CASSAGVAGVDTGELFF
>.|TRBD1|TRBJ1-4|TRBV3-1/TRBV3-2
TGTGCCAGCAGCCAGAGAACCGGGACAGGGAATGAAAAACTGTTTTTT
CASSQRTGTGNEKLFF
>once|.|TRBJ2-4|TRBV6-1
TGTGCCAGCAGTGAAGACACAGTGTGGGAAAACATTCAGTACTTC
CASSEDTVWENIQYF
>.|.|TRBJ2-7|TRBV30
TGTGCCTGGAGTCCCGTACTGCAGGGATACGAGCAGTACTTC
CAWSPVLQGYEQYF
>.|.|TRBJ2-7|TRBV7-2
TGTGCCAGCAGCTTAGGTACAGTTCTAACCTACGAGCAGTACTTC
CASSLGTVLTYEQYF
>once|TRBD1|TRBJ2-3|TRBV7-3
TGTGCCAGCAGCTCACAAAGGGGACAGCCTATTAGCACAGATACGCAGTATTTT
CASSSQRGQPISTDTQYF
>.|TRBD2|TRBJ2-1|TRBV4-3
TGCGCCAGCAGCCAAGATATCCTAGCGGGGGACCCTGAGCAGTTCTTC
CASSQDILAGDPEQFF
>.|TRBD2|TRBJ2-7|TRBV7-2
TGTGCCACCCGGACTAGCGGGGGGGGTGAGCAGTACTTC
CATRTSGGGEQYF